A selection of T cell receptor beta chains follows, all from one sample in a study of T cell responses to AZD1222 COVID-19 vaccine. Assay used: immunoSEQ multiplex PCR; TCRdb lists only in-frame clones, some missing. There are some 160,000 clones in the sample; approximately 90% occur only once, and approximately 4.8% lies in the top ten. Source: peripheral blood, taken on day 0 of AZD1222 vaccination. These receptors came from an adult in good health. Both conserved end residues are part of each CDR3. A D gene is named only where the DNA matches it firmly. Expanded clones are given a class, and other clones once, few, many or no size at all.

D gene: .; clone size: once; J gene: TRBJ1-3; V gene: TRBV13; CDR3 DNA: TGTGCCAGCAGCTTAGGCCGTACCCGGAGCTCTGGAAACACCATATATTTT; CDR3 protein: CASSLGRTRSSGNTIYF
D gene: .; clone size: once; J gene: TRBJ2-1; V gene: TRBV7-3; CDR3 DNA: TGTGCCAGCAGCTTTGGGAGGGGGTACAATGAGCAGTTCTTC; CDR3 protein: CASSFGRGYNEQFF
D gene: TRBD1; clone size: .; J gene: TRBJ1-1; V gene: TRBV30; CDR3 DNA: TGTGCCTGGAGTGGAACAGGGGGCGGGAGAGCTTTCTTT; CDR3 protein: CAWSGTGGGRAFF
D gene: .; clone size: .; J gene: TRBJ2-7; V gene: TRBV11-2; CDR3 DNA: TGTGCCAGCAGCTTCGCCATCTCCTACGAGCAGTACTTC; CDR3 protein: CASSFAISYEQYF
D gene: TRBD2; clone size: .; J gene: TRBJ2-7; V gene: TRBV9; CDR3 DNA: TGTGCCAGCAGCGGCGAGACTAGCGGGAGTTTGTGGGACGAGCAGTACTTC; CDR3 protein: CASSGETSGSLWDEQYF
D gene: TRBD2; clone size: .; J gene: TRBJ2-3; V gene: TRBV5-1; CDR3 DNA: TGCGCCAGTAGTGGCAATGGGCGACTAGCGGCTAGCACAGATACGCAGTATTTT; CDR3 protein: CASSGNGRLAASTDTQYF
D gene: .; clone size: .; J gene: TRBJ2-4; V gene: TRBV7-2; CDR3 DNA: TGTGCCAGCAGCTTCACATTTAGCGGCATTAAAAACATTCAGTACTTC; CDR3 protein: CASSFTFSGIKNIQYF
D gene: TRBD2; clone size: .; J gene: TRBJ2-1; V gene: TRBV2; CDR3 DNA: TGTGCCAGCAGTGGACCCAAGACTAGCGGGAGTTTGGATGAGCAGTTCTTC; CDR3 protein: CASSGPKTSGSLDEQFF
D gene: .; clone size: .; J gene: TRBJ2-5; V gene: TRBV3-1/TRBV3-2; CDR3 DNA: TGTGCCAGCAGCCAGGGAGCTTTCTCAGTGACCCAGTACTTC; CDR3 protein: CASSQGAFSVTQYF
D gene: .; clone size: .; J gene: TRBJ2-7; V gene: TRBV7-2; CDR3 DNA: TGTGCCAGCAGTCCCTGGGGGGAGGCCACCTACGAGCAGTACTTC; CDR3 protein: CASSPWGEATYEQYF
D gene: .; clone size: .; J gene: TRBJ2-1; V gene: TRBV7-2; CDR3 DNA: TGTGCCAGCAGCTTATCCCTGGAGCAGTTCTTC; CDR3 protein: CASSLSLEQFF
D gene: .; clone size: .; J gene: TRBJ1-5; V gene: TRBV28; CDR3 DNA: TGTGCCAGCCGATTCAGCTGGAGGGGGGATCAGCCCCAGCATTTT; CDR3 protein: CASRFSWRGDQPQHF